The 23 T cell receptor beta chains below all came from one sample that was sequenced in a study of breast tumors, draining lymph nodes, adjacent tissues. TCRdb reprocessed the multiplex PCR reads via MiXCR and lists one record per CDR3 protein. The sample yields under 250,000 distinct CDR3 sequences, around 32% seen once. Axillary draining lymph nodes of breast cancer patients supplied the node samples. Sequencing was performed on axillary lymph node tissue. These receptors were obtained from a female donor with breast cancer. Some clones in this sample may be carry-over from other donors' samples.

In this sample, this clonotype turned up many times. J is TRBJ2-1 and V is TRBV15; D is ambiguous. CDR1 LNHNV and CDR2 YYDKDF come from the germline V gene (reference sequence). V dropped 7 bases and J dropped 6 bases, with 13 bases sitting between them. This CDR3 region has 13 residues. CDR3 amino acids: CATMSLRGNEQFF. CDR3 coding DNA: TGTGCCACCATGTCACTTCGTGGCAATGAGCAGTTCTTC.

Points on this clonotype: Compared with germline, one end of the junction differs, possibly owing to a read error. The rearrangement joins TRBV6-2 or TRBV6-3 to TRBJ2-1; 7 nucleotides agree with TRBD2. This CDR3 has 16 residues. CDR1 and CDR2 (germline): MNHEY, SVGEGT. In DNA, the CDR3 is TGTGCCGGCAGTGACGGGGGGTCCCCCCGCTACAATGAGCAGTTCTTC. Its protein is CAGSDGGSPRYNEQFF.

This clonotype was counted at least ten times. The V gene is TRBV5-8, the J gene TRBJ2-1; D is perhaps TRBD2 (5 bases). V lost 4 bases and J 0 bases, leaving 11 bases between the germline ends. Germline V gene sequence: CDR1 SGHTS, CDR2 YDEGEE. The CDR3 extends over 15 amino acids. CDR3 protein: CASSGSGSSYNEQFF. The CDR3 coding sequence is TGTGCCAGCAGCGGGAGCGGTAGCTCCTACAATGAGCAGTTCTTC. The complete variable domain, with remaining parts taken from reference TRBV5-8 and TRBJ2-1, reads EAGVTQSPTHLIKTRGQQATLRCSPISGHTSVYWYQQALGLGLQFLLWYDEGEERNRGNFPPRFSGRQFPNYSSELNVNALELEDSALYLCASSGSGSSYNEQFFGPGTRLTVL.

This clonotype was seen repeatedly, ten times or more. The chain links TRBV13 to TRBJ2-5, with 7 bases matching TRBD2. The CDR3 extends over 15 amino acids. V lost 5 bases and J lost 4; bases outside the gene matches: 10. The germline gives CDR1 PRHDT, CDR2 FYEKMQ (reference sequence). For the CDR3, the DNA is TGTGCCAGCAGCCCGCCCCTGTGGGGGGGAGAGACCCAGTACTTC. Its translation: CASSPPLWGGETQYF.

This clonotype came up many times. The gene calls are TRBV6-2 or TRBV6-3 and TRBJ2-7; tentatively, D is TRBD2 (5 bases). Deletions cut 7 bases from V and 0 bases from J, with 13 bases between. Looked up from germline, CDR1 is MNHEY and CDR2 is SVGEGT. This CDR3 is 14 amino acids long. The CDR3 DNA follows: TGTGCCAGCATGGGCGGGTGGAGCTCCTACGAGCAGTACTTC. It yields the protein CASMGGWSSYEQYF.

This clonotype was found many times. The chain employs TRBV25-1 and TRBJ2-7; D possibly corresponds to TRBD1 (7 bases). The CDR3 is 15 residues long. CDR1 and CDR2 from the germline V gene are MGHDK and SYGVNS. Trimming took 5 bases from V and 3 from J, leaving 17 bases between them. For the CDR3, the DNA is TGTGCCAGCAGTACCTTCAGACAGGGAGGCTACGAGCAGTACTTC. It codes for CASSTFRQGGYEQYF.

A note on this clonotype: A much larger clone sits a single nucleotide away, making a read error possible. The final CDR3 position lacks the conserved phenylalanine or tryptophan, pointing to a likely read error. The gene calls are TRBV19 and TRBJ2-1, with TRBD2 matching over 10 bases. CDR1 LNHDA and CDR2 SQIVND come from the germline V gene (reference sequence). Trimming removed 0 bases from V and 7 bases from J; junction bases left unmatched: 6. There are 16 residues in the CDR3. CDR3 bases: TGTGCCAGTAGTATAGAAGCTAGCGGGAGATTGAATGAGCAGTTCCTC. This encodes CASSIEASGRLNEQFL.

This clonotype occurred many times. The genes are TRBV5-4 and TRBJ2-1; 13 bases map to TRBD2. Germline-derived CDR1 and CDR2 are SGHNT and YYREEE (reference sequence). Unmatched junction bases numbered 12, after V lost 8 bases and J lost 7 bases. This CDR3 is 16 amino acids long. Here the CDR3 DNA reads TGTGCCAGTTACCCCTCGGGACTAGCGGGAATAAATGAGCAGTTCTTC. Protein: CASYPSGLAGINEQFF.

This clonotype has a count of ten or more. This rearrangement joins TRBV28 to TRBJ1-6; D uncertain. The CDR3 extends over 18 amino acids. CDR1 is MDHEN and CDR2 is SYDVKM in the germline V gene. Trimming stripped 4 bases from V and 0 bases from J, with 16 bases between. DNA for the CDR3: TGTGCCAGCAGTTCCTCTCCCCAACAGAGCTCCTATAATTCACCCCTCCACTTT. Translated: CASSSSPQQSSYNSPLHF.

To note about this clonotype: Just one base apart from a much larger clone, this may be a read error. The chain has TRBV11-2 and TRBJ2-5; 9 bases fit TRBD2. CDR1 and CDR2 (germline): SGHAT, FQNNGV. The CDR3 totals 15 residues. V dropped 5 bases and J dropped 4; count of bases not matched to a gene: 8. CDR3 region: CASSRGTSWGETQYF. DNA for the CDR3: TGTGCCAGCAGCCGAGGGACTAGCTGGGGAGAGACCCAGTACTTC. Based on the CDR3 plus reference TRBV11-2 and TRBJ2-5, the full variable domain is EAGVAQSPRYKIIEKRQSVAFWCNPISGHATLYWYQQILGQGPKLLIQFQNNGVVDDSQLPKDRFSAERLKGVDSTLKIQPAKLEDSAVYLCASSRGTSWGETQYFGPGTRLLVL.

This clonotype was found many times. The rearrangement links TRBV18 to TRBJ2-7; D tentatively fits TRBD1 or TRBD2 (5 bases each). CDR3 size: 13 residues. The germline V gene has CDR1 KGHSH and CDR2 LQKENI. The V end was cut by 3 bases, the J end by 5 bases, with 11 bases between. The CDR3 is CASSPGDENEQYF. The CDR3, as DNA: TGTGCCAGCTCACCGGGGGATGAGAACGAGCAGTACTTC.

This clonotype has just a few counts. A clone one base away is much larger, so this may be a read error. The gene calls are TRBV20-1 and TRBJ2-5; 9 nucleotides match TRBD2. The germline V gene encodes CDR1 DFQATT and CDR2 SNEGSKA (reference sequence). The CDR3 has 14 amino acids. After removal of 3 bases from V and 7 bases from J, the junction contained 9 bases not matched to a gene. The CDR3 protein is CSASGTSFKATQYF. CDR3 coding DNA: TGCAGTGCTAGCGGGACTAGCTTTAAAGCGACCCAGTACTTC.

The J gene is TRBJ2-2, the V gene TRBV27; 8 bases map to TRBD1. With 5 bases clipped from V and 6 bases from J, the junction kept 14 bases outside the gene matches. This CDR3 spans 17 amino acids. Germline-derived CDR1 and CDR2 are MNHEY and SMNVEV (reference sequence). CDR3 in DNA: TGTGCCAGCAGTCCCTATCTCGACAGGGGAAGTGCCGGGGAGCTGTTTTTT. Translating gives CASSPYLDRGSAGELFF.

This clonotype was recorded at least ten times. V gene TRBV18 combines with J gene TRBJ1-2; D possibly corresponds to TRBD1 (5 bases). The V and J ends lost 5 bases and 0 bases respectively, with 16 bases between them. This CDR3 is 16 amino acids long. Germline-derived CDR1 and CDR2 are KGHSH and LQKENI. Here the CDR3 DNA reads TGTGCCAGCTCAAGAGCGGGGGGTATAGCTAACTATGGCTACACCTTC. It encodes CASSRAGGIANYGYTF.

This clonotype occurred many times. The genes are TRBV6-1 and TRBJ2-7, with D perhaps TRBD1 or TRBD2 (5 bases each). The CDR3 is 14 residues long. Trimming pared 5 bases from V and 2 bases from J, leaving 13 bases between. Germline loops: CDR1 MNHNS, CDR2 SASEGT. Here the CDR3 reads CASSSGRGPYEQYF. CDR3 DNA: TGTGCCAGCAGTAGCGGACGGGGACCCTACGAGCAGTACTTC.

This clonotype appeared many times. The chain is built from TRBV13 and TRBJ1-6, with D unclear. This CDR3 has 12 residues. The germline V and J ends were trimmed by 1 base and 8 bases, with 3 bases remaining between them. Germline V lookup: CDR1 PRHDT, CDR2 FYEKMQ (reference sequence). CDR3 sequence reads: CASSLVDSPLHF. As DNA, the CDR3 is TGTGCCAGCAGCTTAGTGGATTCACCCCTCCACTTT.

This clonotype has at least ten counts. This chain connects TRBV9 to TRBJ2-2; 10 nucleotides agree with TRBD2. Looked up from germline, CDR1 is SGDLS and CDR2 is YYNGEE. This CDR3 is 17 amino acids long. Germline trimming cut 5 bases from V and 2 bases from J; bases unmatched to any gene: 9. CDR3 sequence: CASSSLGLAVNTGELFF. In DNA form, the CDR3 reads TGTGCCAGCAGTTCATTAGGACTAGCGGTTAACACCGGGGAGCTGTTTTTT.

This clonotype was counted ten times or more. The chain couples TRBV7-9 to TRBJ2-7; the match to TRBD2 covers 9 bases. The junction had 16 bases not matched to a gene; V was cut back by 8 bases and J by 5 bases. The germline gives CDR1 SEHNR, CDR2 FQNEAQ (reference sequence). This CDR3 spans 16 amino acids. The CDR3 reads CASARGGASGTHEQYF. The CDR3 DNA follows: TGTGCCAGCGCTAGGGGGGGGGCTAGCGGGACCCACGAGCAGTACTTC.

The sample holds many counts of this clonotype. This CDR3 reads CASSTTGGGNQPQHF. The CDR3 nucleotides read TGCGCCAGCAGTACGACAGGGGGAGGCAATCAGCCCCAGCATTTT. This rearrangement joins TRBV10-1 to TRBJ1-5, with TRBD1 matching over 9 bases. Germline V gene sequence: CDR1 WNHNN, CDR2 SYGVQD (reference sequence). With 5 bases clipped from V and 2 bases from J, the junction kept 4 bases outside the gene matches. The CDR3 totals 15 residues.

This clonotype was detected ten times or more. The chain uses TRBV4-1 and TRBJ2-7; D unresolved. The length of the CDR3 is 14 residues. V dropped 0 bases and J dropped 1 base, with 7 bases sitting between them. The germline CDR1 and CDR2 sequences are MGHRA and YSYEKL. The CDR3: CASSQDQRSYEQYF. The DNA of the CDR3 is TGCGCCAGCAGCCAAGATCAGCGATCCTACGAGCAGTACTTC.

The chain combines TRBV5-1 with TRBJ1-4; perhaps TRBD1 as D (6 bases). The CDR3 sequence is 15 residues long. Germline V lookup: CDR1 SGHRS, CDR2 YFSETQ. The ends were cut back, 2 bases at V and 4 bases at J, with 12 bases in the middle. The CDR3 DNA is TGCGCCAGCAGCTTTTCGCCAGGGGATAATGAAAAACTGTTTTTT. Translation: CASSFSPGDNEKLFF. The whole variable domain, filled in from reference TRBV5-1 and TRBJ1-4, reads KAGVTQTPRYLIKTRGQQVTLSCSPISGHRSVSWYQQTPGQGLQFLFEYFSETQRNKGNFPGRFSGRQFSNSRSEMNVSTLELGDSALYLCASSFSPGDNEKLFFGSGTQLSVL.

The chain recombines TRBV6-4 with TRBJ2-2, with TRBD1 identical over 8 bases. CDR1 MRHNA and CDR2 SNTAGT come from the germline V gene. The V segment lost 7 bases and the J segment 7 bases; nucleotides outside the gene matches: 8. This CDR3 spans 14 amino acids. CDR3 region: CASITDRASGELFF. CDR3 nucleotide sequence: TGTGCCAGCATCACGGACAGGGCGAGCGGGGAGCTGTTTTTT.

This clonotype was seen at least ten times. V usage is TRBV14 and J usage is TRBJ1-3, with a weak D call TRBD1 (5 bases). CDR1 is SGHDN, CDR2 FVKESK, per germline. This CDR3 is built from 14 residues. Trimming took off 2 bases at V and 9 bases at J, with 14 bases between the two ends. The chain's CDR3 is CASSQYGTSGTIYF. CDR3 coding DNA: TGTGCCAGCAGCCAATATGGGACGTCGGGCACCATATATTTT.